The 25 T cell receptor beta chains listed next were all sequenced from one sample in a study of HIV-infected patients and healthy controls. MiXCR, run by TCRdb on the 5' RACE reads, gives a single entry per CDR3 protein. The sample lists more than 15,000 distinct CDR3 sequences, less than 20% occurring once. The sequenced sample was CD8+ T cells from blood. Receptor source: a human donor in good health.

DNA for the CDR3: TGTGCCAGCTCTTCAGCGGGGGGTGGCAATGAGCAGTTCTTC. Protein product: CASSSAGGGNEQFF. This chain uses TRBV6-4 with TRBJ2-1; 9 bases map to TRBD2. This CDR3 comprises 14 residues. Germline trimming cut 8 bases from V and 6 bases from J; bases unmatched to any gene: 8. The germline gives CDR1 MRHNA, CDR2 SNTAGT.

At least ten counts were recorded for this clonotype. CDR3 in amino acids: CASSPPSSFEGAQETQYF. The CDR3 nucleotides read TGTGCCAGCTCACCACCCTCTAGTTTCGAAGGGGCCCAGGAGACCCAGTACTTC. The chain joins TRBV18 to TRBJ2-5, with D possibly matching TRBD1 (5 bases). Germline CDR1 is KGHSH and CDR2 is LQKENI. The CDR3 is 18 amino acids. Trimming stripped 0 bases from V and 5 bases from J, with 22 bases between. The variable domain in full, with the rest retrieved from reference TRBV18 and TRBJ2-5, is NAGVMQNPRHLVRRRGQEARLRCSPMKGHSHVYWYRQLPEEGLKFMVYLQKENIIDESGMPKERFSAEFPKEGPSILRIQQVVRGDSAAYFCASSPPSSFEGAQETQYFGPGTRLLVL.

This clonotype showed up many times. The chain joins TRBV6-6 to TRBJ1-1; 8 positions match TRBD1. Unmatched junction bases numbered 11, after V lost 7 bases and J lost 4 bases. This CDR3 region has 15 residues. Per the germline V gene, CDR1 is MNHNY and CDR2 is SVGAGI (reference sequence). The CDR3 DNA sequence: TGTGCCAGCATTTTTCGCGGACAGGGAGGCACTGAAGCTTTCTTT. As protein: CASIFRGQGGTEAFF.

The chain recombines TRBV3-1 with TRBJ2-1, with D possibly being TRBD2 (5 bases). This CDR3 comprises 15 residues. The germline V gene encodes CDR1 LGHDT and CDR2 YNNKEL (reference sequence). Deletions cut 4 bases from V and 3 bases from J, with 13 bases between. The DNA for the CDR3 is TGTGCCAGCAGCCCCGGACGGACTGGCTACAATGAGCAGTTCTTC. This sequence encodes CASSPGRTGYNEQFF.

The chain employs TRBV5-5 and TRBJ1-5; the D is unclear. Germline-derived CDR1 and CDR2 are SGHKS and YYEKEE (reference sequence). The CDR3 extends over 15 amino acids. Between the trimmed V and J ends, which lost 0 bases and 4 bases, there was a span of 11 bases. For the CDR3, the DNA is TGTGCCAGCAGCTTGGAGGGAAACGAGAATCAGCCCCAGCATTTT. Its protein is CASSLEGNENQPQHF.

J is TRBJ2-7 and V is TRBV10-3, with D unclear. Looked up from germline, CDR1 is ENHRY and CDR2 is SYGVKD. This CDR3 region has 14 residues. V was shortened by 6 bases and J by 0 bases, with 12 bases between the two germline ends. The CDR3 loop reads CAISATGRSYEQYF. CDR3 in DNA: TGTGCCATCAGCGCGACGGGCCGCTCCTACGAGCAGTACTTC.

This clonotype occurred many times. The V and J genes are TRBV6-6 and TRBJ1-1; D is unresolved. The V and J ends lost 6 bases and 3 bases respectively, with 11 bases between them. Germline lookup yields CDR1 MNHNY and CDR2 SVGAGI (reference sequence). The CDR3 has 13 amino acids. This chain's CDR3 is CASRLREYTEAFF. DNA for the CDR3: TGTGCCAGCAGACTACGGGAGTACACTGAAGCTTTCTTT.

The table lists this clonotype with many counts. The chain uses TRBV7-3 and TRBJ2-3; 8 nucleotides line up with TRBD2. Germline trimming cut 2 bases from V and 4 bases from J; bases unmatched to any gene: 8. The CDR3 consists of 16 residues. Germline CDR1 reads SGHTA; CDR2 reads FQGTGA. CDR3 amino acids: CASSLGSGSPPDTQYF. CDR3 DNA: TGTGCCAGCAGCTTAGGAAGCGGGAGCCCCCCAGATACGCAGTATTTT.

The chain combines TRBV3-1 with TRBJ2-3; tentative D call: TRBD1 (5 bases). From germline, CDR1 is LGHDT and CDR2 YNNKEL (reference sequence). This CDR3 region has 14 residues. Trimming took off 3 bases at V and 3 bases at J, with 10 bases between the two ends. CDR3: CASSHPGPTDTQYF. CDR3 nucleotides: TGTGCCAGCAGCCACCCAGGGCCTACAGATACGCAGTATTTT.

The genes are TRBV29-1 and TRBJ2-7, with a weak D call TRBD2 (5 bases). The CDR3 runs to 12 residues. Per the germline V gene, CDR1 is SQVTM and CDR2 is ANQGSEA. Trimming took off 4 bases at V and 2 bases at J, with 9 bases between the two ends. The CDR3 region has the DNA TGCAGCGTTGGGACGGGGACCTACGAGCAGTACTTC. Its translation is CSVGTGTYEQYF.

This clonotype was seen repeatedly, ten times or more. The gene calls are TRBV7-6 and TRBJ2-3, with 14 bases that match TRBD2. This CDR3 is 16 amino acids long. The junction had 4 bases not matched to a gene; V was cut back by 4 bases and J by 4 bases. The germline CDR1 and CDR2 sequences are SGHVS and FNYEAQ. The CDR3, as DNA: TGTGCCAGCAGCTCAAGACTAGCGGGAGGGGCAGATACGCAGTATTTT. Translated, it gives CASSSRLAGGADTQYF. Full variable domain (missing parts from reference TRBV7-6 and TRBJ2-3): GAGVSQSPRYKVTKRGQDVALRCDPISGHVSLYWYRQALGQGPEFLTYFNYEAQQDKSGLPNDRFSAERPEGSISTLTIQRTEQRDSAMYRCASSSRLAGGADTQYFGPGTRLTVL.

V gene TRBV20-1 combines with J gene TRBJ1-1, with unresolved D. There are 13 residues in the CDR3. Germline loops: CDR1 DFQATT, CDR2 SNEGSKA (reference sequence). Trimming removed 5 bases at V and 1 base at J, with 11 bases between. CDR3 in DNA: TGCAGTGCTGAGTGGACGGCGAACACTGAAGCTTTCTTT. Translated: CSAEWTANTEAFF.

This clonotype was picked up many times. The chain combines TRBV14 with TRBJ1-6; no clear D gene. From germline, CDR1 is SGHDN and CDR2 FVKESK. Trimming removed 1 base at V and 5 bases at J, with 12 bases between. The CDR3 spans 16 residues. The CDR3 region is CASSQGVGGNNSPLHF. The DNA for the CDR3 is TGTGCCAGCAGCCAAGGGGTAGGAGGGAATAATTCACCCCTCCACTTT.

This chain connects TRBV29-1 to TRBJ2-1; possibly TRBD2 for D (5 bases). The CDR3 has 11 amino acids. Germline values: CDR1 SQVTM, CDR2 ANQGSEA. This CDR3 is CSVAQRGEQFF. Here the CDR3 DNA reads TGCAGTGTGGCGCAGAGAGGGGAGCAGTTCTTC.

This chain links TRBV19 with TRBJ2-1; unclear D gene. Germline assignment: CDR1 LNHDA and CDR2 SQIVND (reference sequence). This CDR3 contains 13 residues. V was trimmed by 3 bases and J by 3 bases, leaving 6 bases between them. The DNA of the CDR3 is TGTGCCAGTAGTATCGAGGACTACAATGAGCAGTTCTTC. This sequence encodes CASSIEDYNEQFF.

The CDR3 DNA is TGCACGTTGCGGCTAGCGGGAGGGGACACAGATACGCAGTATTTT. This codes for CTLRLAGGDTDTQYF. The chain carries TRBV29-1 and TRBJ2-3; the match to TRBD2 covers 12 bases. Germline V gene data show CDR1 as SQVTM and CDR2 as ANQGSEA. This CDR3 has 15 amino acids.

This clonotype has more than one count but fewer than ten. The genes are TRBV5-5 and TRBJ2-3, with 7 positions matching TRBD2. This CDR3 is built from 13 residues. Germline assignment: CDR1 SGHKS and CDR2 YYEKEE (reference sequence). With 5 bases clipped from V and 5 bases from J, the junction kept 5 bases outside the gene matches. CDR3 sequence reads: CASSGTKIDTQYF. The CDR3 coding sequence is TGTGCCAGCAGTGGGACTAAGATAGATACGCAGTATTTT.

The chain combines TRBV7-9 with TRBJ1-1, with D uncertain. The V end lost 5 bases, the J end lost 2 bases, and 24 bases lay between the germline ends. This CDR3 region has 18 residues. CDR1 SEHNR and CDR2 FQNEAQ come from the germline V gene (reference sequence). The DNA of the CDR3 is TGTGCCAGCAGCCCGACTCCGGCCCAACTTGGAACCAACACTGAAGCTTTCTTT. It codes for CASSPTPAQLGTNTEAFF.

The chain couples TRBV4-2 to TRBJ1-5; 10 positions agree with TRBD1. The CDR3 loop spans 15 amino acids. V lost 2 bases and J lost 10; bases outside the gene matches: 8. Germline V gene sequence: CDR1 LGHNA, CDR2 YNFKEQ. CDR3 loop: CASSQRTGGYGPQHF. CDR3 sequence (DNA): TGTGCCAGCAGCCAACGGACAGGGGGTTATGGTCCCCAGCATTTT.

V usage is TRBV15 and J usage is TRBJ2-7; 12 bases fit TRBD1. Germline values: CDR1 LNHNV, CDR2 YYDKDF (reference sequence). CDR3 length: 17 amino acids. V was clipped by 1 base and J by 6 bases; unmatched bases: 10. This chain's CDR3 is CATSRGVVRDRGLEQYF. As DNA, the CDR3 is TGTGCCACCAGCAGAGGGGTGGTCCGGGACAGGGGGCTCGAGCAGTACTTC.

This clonotype has at least ten counts. The chain employs TRBV27 and TRBJ1-1; D call uncertain. Germline V gene sequence: CDR1 MNHEY, CDR2 SMNVEV (reference sequence). Trimming took off 6 bases at V and 7 bases at J, with 24 bases between the two ends. The CDR3 is made up of 16 amino acids. The CDR3 DNA reads as TGTGCCAGCAGGAATTCGTTGCTGGACCTTCGTGGTGAAGCTTTCTTT. Protein sequence: CASRNSLLDLRGEAFF.

This clonotype was picked up many times. The gene calls are TRBV6-2 or TRBV6-3 and TRBJ2-1; no definite D call. This CDR3 spans 15 amino acids. Germline CDR1 is MNHEY and CDR2 is SVGEGT. V was shortened by 4 bases and J by 3 bases, with 13 bases between the two germline ends. CDR3 sequence reads: CASSSPRTIYNEQFF. In DNA form, the CDR3 reads TGTGCCAGCAGTTCCCCCAGGACCATCTACAATGAGCAGTTCTTC.

On this clonotype: A junction end diverges from the germline sequence, so it may reflect a read error. The J gene is TRBJ2-7, the V gene TRBV7-8; D unclear. Germline V gene data show CDR1 as SGHVS and CDR2 as FQNEAQ. This CDR3 contains 12 residues. CDR3 DNA: TGTGCCAGCAGCTTAGGGGGTTACGAGCAGAACTTC. Translating gives CASSLGGYEQNF.

The chain joins TRBV7-9 to TRBJ2-2; D not certain. CDR1 is SEHNR, CDR2 FQNEAQ, per germline (reference sequence). The V and J ends lost 8 bases and 5 bases respectively, with 3 bases between them. The length of the CDR3 is 10 residues. The CDR3 protein is CASGTGELFF. The CDR3 DNA reads as TGTGCCAGCGGAACCGGGGAGCTGTTTTTT.

The chain has TRBV4-1 and TRBJ1-1; D gene uncertain. CDR3 size: 13 residues. Germline CDR1 and CDR2: MGHRA and YSYEKL. V shed 0 bases and J shed 10 bases, with 12 bases lying between them. The CDR3 reads CASSQEIEESAFF. CDR3 nucleotide sequence: TGCGCCAGCAGCCAAGAAATTGAGGAATCAGCTTTCTTT.